These T cell receptor beta chains were read from a single sample in a study of blood T cell repertoires in COVID-19. Sequencing used immunoSEQ multiplex PCR; TCRdb keeps in-frame clones, though not all of them. This sample has some 130,000 clones, with about 91% found just once. Specimen: peripheral blood. These receptors all come from a man aged 45-65 years with acute or convalescent COVID-19. CDR3s include the opening cysteine and the closing phenylalanine or tryptophan. The D gene is left open where the match is weak. A row's size may be missing; if present it is once, few, many or a size class.

NA	TRBJ1-4	TRBD1	TRBV27	TGTGCCAGCGGTGACAGGGGTGGGGAAAAACTGTTTTTT	CASGDRGGEKLFF
NA	TRBJ2-3	TRBD2	TRBV27	TGTGCCAGCAGTCGGTATCGACTAGCGGGCACAGATACGCAGTATTTT	CASSRYRLAGTDTQYF
NA	TRBJ2-2	TRBD2	TRBV9	TGTGCCAGCAGCGTAGCGTCTAGCGGGAGGGCCGCCGGGGAGCTGTTTTTT	CASSVASSGRAAGELFF
NA	TRBJ2-7	TRBD1	TRBV6-5	TGTGCCTCAATTGACAGGGCCTCGCACGAGCAGTACTTC	CASIDRASHEQYF
once	TRBJ2-3	TRBD2	TRBV28	TGTGCCAGCAGTTCCGGGACTAGCGGGTTAAGCACAGATACGCAGTATTTT	CASSSGTSGLSTDTQYF
NA	TRBJ2-6	NA	TRBV2	TGTGCCGCCTGGCCAGGGGTAGGCTCCTCTGGGGCCAACGTCCTGACTTTC	CAAWPGVGSSGANVLTF
NA	TRBJ2-3	NA	TRBV7-9	TGTGCCAGCAGCTTAGAGAGTACAGATACGCAGTATTTT	CASSLESTDTQYF
few	TRBJ2-5	NA	TRBV29-1	TGCAGCGTTGTCGCACAGGGTAGACAAGAGACCCAGTACTTC	CSVVAQGRQETQYF
NA	TRBJ2-7	TRBD2	TRBV2	TGTGCCAGCAGTGAACAGGGCGGGAGTCGGTACGAGCAGTACTTC	CASSEQGGSRYEQYF
NA	TRBJ1-4	NA	TRBV11-2	TGTGCCAGCAGCTTGGGGGGATCGGAGAAACTGTTTTTT	CASSLGGSEKLFF
few	TRBJ2-2	NA	TRBV12-3/TRBV12-4	TGTGCCAGCAGTTTGAGAGAGGACGGGGAGCTGTTTTTT	CASSLREDGELFF
once	TRBJ2-1	NA	TRBV4-1	TGCGCCAGCAGACACTCCGGGACTCGGAACTACAATGAGCAGTTCTTC	CASRHSGTRNYNEQFF
few	TRBJ2-7	NA	TRBV20-1	TGCAGTGCTAGTAAGACTTCCTACGAGCAGTACTTC	CSASKTSYEQYF
NA	TRBJ2-1	TRBD2	TRBV28	TGTGCCCTTACTAGCGCTCCAGGGAATGAGCAGTTCTTC	CALTSAPGNEQFF
NA	TRBJ2-7	NA	TRBV2	TGTGCCAGCAGATTCGACCAGAGGGAGCAGTACTTC	CASRFDQREQYF
once	TRBJ2-7	TRBD2	TRBV28	TGTGCCAGCAGTCCCTGGACTAGCGTTAAGACTTACGAGCAGTACTTC	CASSPWTSVKTYEQYF
NA	TRBJ2-7	NA	TRBV11-2	TGTGCCAGCAGCTTCAGGGGGGCGGGATCCACCTTGGAGCAGTACTTC	CASSFRGAGSTLEQYF
NA	TRBJ2-3	NA	TRBV10-3	TGTGCCATCAGTGGAGCTAGAGCGGTTAGCACAGATACGCAGTATTTT	CAISGARAVSTDTQYF
NA	TRBJ1-1	NA	TRBV9	TGTGCCAGCAGCCGATGGGCAGGGGAACGTTATTCAGATGAAGCTTTCTTT	CASSRWAGERYSDEAFF
few	TRBJ1-1	NA	TRBV3-1/TRBV3-2	TGTGCCAGCAGCCTTCTCCCCCAGGGGACTGAAGCTTTCTTT	CASSLLPQGTEAFF
NA	TRBJ2-5	TRBD2	TRBV28	TGTGCCAGCAGTTCTTATGCTAGCGGGAGGGGAGAGACCCAGTACTTC	CASSSYASGRGETQYF
NA	TRBJ2-2	TRBD2	TRBV12-5	TGTGCTAGTGGTCGACGATCAGCGGGGGGTTCCGCCGGGGAGCTGTTTTTT	CASGRRSAGGSAGELFF
NA	TRBJ1-4	NA	TRBV21-1	TGTGCCAGCAGCAAAGGGTGGAGGGACCCTAATGAAAAACTGTTTTTT	CASSKGWRDPNEKLFF
NA	TRBJ1-1	TRBD1	TRBV24-1	TGTGCCACCAGTGTGGACAGGACGAACACTGAAGCTTTCTTT	CATSVDRTNTEAFF
NA	TRBJ2-3	TRBD1	TRBV28	TGTGCCAGCAGCAATAGACAGGGGGGCGCAGATACGCAGTATTTT	CASSNRQGGADTQYF
NA	TRBJ1-2	TRBD1	TRBV3-1/TRBV3-2	TGTGCCAGCAGCCAAGATTGGCAGGGGGCGGCTGGCTACACCTTC	CASSQDWQGAAGYTF
NA	TRBJ1-2	TRBD1	TRBV28	TGTGCCAGCAGTGCCCCCGGAGAGGGGGCGAGGGGCTACACCTTC	CASSAPGEGARGYTF
NA	TRBJ2-7	TRBD2	TRBV3-1/TRBV3-2	TGTGCCAGCAGCCTCTGGGAGGCGGGGGAGGGAGAGCAGTACTTC	CASSLWEAGEGEQYF